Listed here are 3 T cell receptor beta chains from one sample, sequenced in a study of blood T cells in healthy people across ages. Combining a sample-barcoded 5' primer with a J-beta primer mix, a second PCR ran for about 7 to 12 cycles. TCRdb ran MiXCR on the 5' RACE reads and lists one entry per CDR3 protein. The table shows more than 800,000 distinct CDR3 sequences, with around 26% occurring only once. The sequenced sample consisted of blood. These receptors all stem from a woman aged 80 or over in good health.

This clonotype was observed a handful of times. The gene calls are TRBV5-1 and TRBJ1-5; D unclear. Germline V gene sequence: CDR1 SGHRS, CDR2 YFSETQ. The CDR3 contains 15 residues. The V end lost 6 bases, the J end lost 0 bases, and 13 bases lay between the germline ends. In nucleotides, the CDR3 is TGCGCCAGCAACTTTACAGATCCTAGCAATCAGCCCCAGCATTTT. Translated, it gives CASNFTDPSNQPQHF.

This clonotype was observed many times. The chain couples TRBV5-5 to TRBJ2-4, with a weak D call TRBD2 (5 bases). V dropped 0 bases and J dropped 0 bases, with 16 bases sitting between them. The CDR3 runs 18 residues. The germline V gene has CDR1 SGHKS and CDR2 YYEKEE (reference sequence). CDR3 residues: CASSLAEGQELAKNIQYF. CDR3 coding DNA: TGTGCCAGCAGCTTGGCCGAGGGCCAGGAGTTAGCCAAAAACATTCAGTACTTC.

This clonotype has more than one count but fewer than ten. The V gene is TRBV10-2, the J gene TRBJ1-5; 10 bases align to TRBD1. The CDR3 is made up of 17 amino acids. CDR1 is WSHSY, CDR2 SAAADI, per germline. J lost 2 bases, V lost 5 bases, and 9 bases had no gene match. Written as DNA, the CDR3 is TGCGCCAGCAGTCGGGACAGGGGAAGGGTAGGCAATCAGCCCCAGCATTTT. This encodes CASSRDRGRVGNQPQHF.